This T cell receptor beta chain appears in the sequencing data of a study of graft-versus-host responses after intestinal transplantation. The wider study: Induction using anti-thymocyte globulin, followed by tacrolimus and steroids for about three years, was given to all recipients.

There are 13 residues in the CDR3. The V and J ends lost 10 bases and 4 bases respectively, with 16 bases between them. Germline CDR1 is MGHDK and CDR2 is SYGVNS. The repertoire was sequenced with immunoSEQ multiplex PCR; TCRdb's copy has only in-frame clones and lacks some. Of about 13,000 clones listed, approximately 40% were seen once; the top ten hold 0.85% to 1.2%. The chain uses TRBV25-1 and TRBJ1-1, with D perhaps matching TRBD1 (5 bases). The material sequenced was alloreactive CD4+ T cells from a mixed lymphocyte reaction culture, taken before intestinal transplant. Subset given: CFSE-low proliferating T cells sorted from approximately 6-day pre-transplant mixed lymphocyte reaction (GvH or HvG direction). This clonotype was obtained from a human patient who received an intestinal transplant. The DNA for the CDR3 is TGTGCCACTACAGATAGGGGAGGCACTGAAGCTTTCTTT. Its protein is CATTDRGGTEAFF.